The clone carrying this TCR beta chain showed up just a few times. Its matching antigen is unknown. This specimen comes from a study of T cell clones after liver transplantation. Study-wide context: TCRbeta sequencing after a pre-transplant mixed lymphocyte reaction identified graft-donor-reactive clones, later tracked in post-transplant blood. Draws occurred before transplant, before withdrawal, and after complete or failed withdrawal.

Here immunoSEQ multiplex PCR was the method, and the copy in TCRdb shows in-frame clones only, minus some. The sample carries approximately 100,000 clones, 82% recorded once. The CDR3 runs 13 residues. CDR1 and CDR2 from the germline V gene are SEHNR and FQNEAQ (reference sequence). V gave up 5 bases and J gave up 8 bases, with 15 bases separating them. Study conclusions and caveats: Compared with third party-reactive sequences, donor-reactive ones declined more, independent of withdrawal success.

This TCR was sampled from a human donor who received a liver transplant. Sequencing used CD4+ T cells from blood, obtained before liver transplant. This chain uses TRBV7-9 with TRBJ1-2, with D tentatively TRBD1 (6 bases). The CDR3 sequence: CASSQNHREGYTF. The CDR3 DNA follows: TGTGCCAGCAGCCAGAACCACAGGGAGGGCTACACCTTC.